One TCR beta chain is described in this entry. Germline lookup yields CDR1 SGHNT and CDR2 YYREEE (reference sequence). V lost 4 bases, J lost 0 bases, and 23 bases lay in between. This CDR3 comprises 18 residues. These data come from a study of blood T cell repertoires in COVID-19. Study-level background: There were acute and convalescent COVID-19 samples, and they came from the United States, Italy and Spain. The analysed material was cDNA or gDNA that came from T cells, B-cell-depleted T cells, or PBMCs.

Sequenced by immunoSEQ multiplex PCR; TCRdb stores in-frame clones only, minus some. The table lists around 250,000 clones, about 88% of them singletons. Participants were aged about 18 to 90 years, lived in about 26 US areas, and enrolled virtually. The sample consisted of PBMCs or T cells enriched from blood (not recorded which). The rearrangement uses TRBV5-4 and TRBJ2-7; D may be TRBD2 (6 bases). This TCR was recovered from a woman aged 45 to 65 who had been exposed to COVID-19. The CDR3 DNA is TGTGCCAGCAGCCGCCCGGGACTCGAGGGACTTAGCTCCTACGAGCAGTACTTC. Encoded protein: CASSRPGLEGLSSYEQYF.